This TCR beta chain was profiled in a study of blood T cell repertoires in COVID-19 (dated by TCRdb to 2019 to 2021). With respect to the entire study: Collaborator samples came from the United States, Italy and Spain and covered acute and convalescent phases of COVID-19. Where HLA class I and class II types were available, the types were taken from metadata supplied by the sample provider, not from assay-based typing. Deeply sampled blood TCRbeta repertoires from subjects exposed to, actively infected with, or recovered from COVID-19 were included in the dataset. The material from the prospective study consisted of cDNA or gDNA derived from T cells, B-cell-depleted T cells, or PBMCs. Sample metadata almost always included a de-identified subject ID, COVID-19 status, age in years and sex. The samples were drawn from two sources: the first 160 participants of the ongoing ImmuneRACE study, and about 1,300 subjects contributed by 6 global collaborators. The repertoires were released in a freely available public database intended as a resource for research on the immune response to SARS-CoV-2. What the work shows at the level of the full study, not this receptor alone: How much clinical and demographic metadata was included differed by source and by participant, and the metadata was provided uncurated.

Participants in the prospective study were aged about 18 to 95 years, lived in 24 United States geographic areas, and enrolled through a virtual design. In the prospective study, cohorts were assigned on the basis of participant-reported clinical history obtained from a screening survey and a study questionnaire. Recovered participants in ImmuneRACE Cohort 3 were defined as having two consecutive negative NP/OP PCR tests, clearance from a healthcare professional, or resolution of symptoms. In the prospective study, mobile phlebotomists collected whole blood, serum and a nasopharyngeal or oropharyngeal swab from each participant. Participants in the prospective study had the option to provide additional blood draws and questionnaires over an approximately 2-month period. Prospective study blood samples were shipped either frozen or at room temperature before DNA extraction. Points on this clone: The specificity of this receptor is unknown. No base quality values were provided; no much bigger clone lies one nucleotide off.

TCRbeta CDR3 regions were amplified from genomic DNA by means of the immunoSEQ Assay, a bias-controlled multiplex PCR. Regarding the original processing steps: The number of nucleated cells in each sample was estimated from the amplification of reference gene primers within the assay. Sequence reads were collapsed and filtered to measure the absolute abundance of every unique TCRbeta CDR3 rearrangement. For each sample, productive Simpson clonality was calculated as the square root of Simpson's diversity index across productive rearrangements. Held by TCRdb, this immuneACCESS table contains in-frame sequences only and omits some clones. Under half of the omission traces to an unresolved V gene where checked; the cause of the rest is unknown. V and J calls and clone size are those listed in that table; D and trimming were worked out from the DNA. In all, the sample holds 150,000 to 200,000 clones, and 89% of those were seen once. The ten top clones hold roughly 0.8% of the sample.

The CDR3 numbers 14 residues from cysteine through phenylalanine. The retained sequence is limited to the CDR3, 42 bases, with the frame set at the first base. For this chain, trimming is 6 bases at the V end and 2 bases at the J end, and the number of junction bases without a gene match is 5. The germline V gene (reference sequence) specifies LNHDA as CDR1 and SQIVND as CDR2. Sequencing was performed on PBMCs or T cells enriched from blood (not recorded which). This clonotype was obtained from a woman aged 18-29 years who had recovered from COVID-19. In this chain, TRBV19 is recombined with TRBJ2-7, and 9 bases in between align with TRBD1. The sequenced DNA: TGTGCCAGTAGCGACACAGGGGGCGCCTACGAGCAGTACTTC. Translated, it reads CASSDTGGAYEQYF.